One sample yielded the 26 T cell receptor beta chains listed below, sequenced in a study of Graves' ophthalmopathy and Graves' hyperthyroidism. RNA transcripts were the template, and TCR beta CDR3 regions were amplified from them. Following a first-round RT-PCR that used HTBI primers, a second-round multiplex PCR was carried out. A single record per CDR3 protein comes from TCRdb applying MiXCR to the multiplex PCR reads. The repertoire includes 500,000 to 700,000 distinct CDR3 sequences, approximately 22% of them detected once, and around 6.5% sits in the top ten. Sample: peripheral blood. Receptors originate from a woman aged 18-29 years with stable Graves' hyperthyroidism. Some clones in this sample may be carry-over from other donors' samples.

Many counts were recorded for this clonotype. The rearrangement links TRBV2 to TRBJ2-7, with 9 bases that match TRBD1. Germline V lookup: CDR1 SNHLY, CDR2 FYNNEI. CDR3 length equals 14 residues. Germline trimming cut 6 bases from V and 2 bases from J; bases unmatched to any gene: 5. The CDR3 sequence is CASSRGTGPYEQYF. The CDR3 DNA sequence: TGTGCCAGCAGCCGTGGGACAGGGCCCTACGAGCAGTACTTC.

This clonotype has ten or more counts. J is TRBJ1-1 and V is TRBV18; no firm D call. Germline-derived CDR1 and CDR2 are KGHSH and LQKENI. The V and J ends lost 3 bases and 8 bases respectively, with 16 bases between them. This CDR3 is built from 14 residues. The CDR3 DNA follows: TGTGCCAGCTCACCGGGAACCGGGAGAAGGGAAGCTTTCTTT. This translates into CASSPGTGRREAFF.

On this clonotype itself: The junction and the germline gene differ at one end; a read error may be behind it. The gene calls are TRBV12-3 or TRBV12-4 and TRBJ1-2; D is ambiguous. The CDR3 covers 13 residues. The CDR3 DNA is TGCGCCAGCAGTTTCGCGGTCTCGGTAGGCTACACCTTC. It codes for CASSFAVSVGYTF.

Only a few counts were recorded for this clonotype. The chain combines TRBV6-1 with TRBJ2-1; 9 bases fit TRBD2. Germline V gene data show CDR1 as MNHNS and CDR2 as SASEGT. The CDR3 has 16 residues. V lost 8 bases, J lost 4 bases, and 12 bases stayed unmatched. CDR3 DNA sequence: TGTGCCAGCGGGGGGAGACCGGGACTAGCATACAATGAGCAGTTCTTC. It translates to CASGGRPGLAYNEQFF.

There are many counts of this clonotype. This rearrangement joins TRBV6-2 or TRBV6-3 to TRBJ2-5; no clear D. Trimming shortened V by 2 bases and J by 1 base, and 8 bases separated the two germline ends. CDR1 MNHEY and CDR2 SVGEGT come from the germline V gene. The CDR3 has 14 residues. This chain's CDR3 is CASSYGRTQETQYF. The CDR3 bases are TGTGCCAGCAGTTACGGACGTACCCAAGAGACCCAGTACTTC.

The rearrangement joins TRBV28 to TRBJ1-2; no reliable D call. Trimming took 5 bases from V and 4 from J, leaving 17 bases between them. CDR3 length equals 15 residues. CDR1 and CDR2 (germline): MDHEN, SYDVKM. The CDR3 nucleotides read TGTGCCAGCAGTAGCGCGGGGTCAGTTACCTATGGCTACACCTTC. Its protein is CASSSAGSVTYGYTF.

This clonotype was found a few times. V gene TRBV4-1 combines with J gene TRBJ1-5, with TRBD1 as a possible D gene (6 bases). The CDR3 is 15 amino acids. Looked up from germline, CDR1 is MGHRA and CDR2 is YSYEKL. Trimming cost V 0 bases and J 4 bases, with 10 bases left between them. The CDR3 loop is CASSQEGQRNQPQHF. The CDR3, as DNA: TGCGCCAGCAGCCAAGAGGGACAAAGAAATCAGCCCCAGCATTTT.

This clonotype showed up many times. The chain joins TRBV29-1 to TRBJ2-5; TRBD1 agrees at 7 bases. Germline values: CDR1 SQVTM, CDR2 ANQGSEA. The CDR3 loop spans 14 amino acids. The V segment lost 3 bases and the J segment 5 bases; nucleotides outside the gene matches: 9. The CDR3 bases are TGCAGCGTTGAGGGCCTACAGGGGTGGGAGACCCAGTACTTC. The encoded protein is CSVEGLQGWETQYF.

This clonotype was detected many times. V and J are TRBV6-1 and TRBJ1-5; 11 positions match TRBD1. CDR1 is MNHNS, CDR2 SASEGT, per germline. With V trimmed by 4 bases and J by 6 bases, 11 bases remained unmatched. This CDR3 region has 17 residues. The CDR3 sequence is CASSVLRGTGGTQPQHF. As DNA, the CDR3 is TGTGCCAGCAGTGTCCTCAGAGGGACAGGGGGAACTCAGCCCCAGCATTTT.

About this clonotype: One end of the junction fails to match germline, which may point to a read error. The CDR3 spells CASSVGRGGMNTEACF. The CDR3 DNA follows: TGTGCCAGCAGCGTAGGAAGAGGCGGGATGAACACTGAAGCTTGCTTT. The genes are TRBV9 and TRBJ1-1; D gene uncertain. The CDR3 loop spans 16 amino acids. Germline V gene sequence: CDR1 SGDLS, CDR2 YYNGEE.

This clonotype appeared many times. The V and J genes are TRBV20-1 and TRBJ2-7; 7 bases align to TRBD1. From germline, CDR1 is DFQATT and CDR2 SNEGSKA (reference sequence). The J segment lost 0 bases and the V segment lost 5 bases, leaving 4 bases of the junction unmatched. The CDR3 spans 13 residues. This chain's CDR3 is CSAGWDSSYEQYF. Written as DNA, the CDR3 is TGCAGTGCTGGATGGGACAGCTCCTACGAGCAGTACTTC.

The chain recombines TRBV18 with TRBJ2-7; tentatively, D is TRBD2 (5 bases). The V end lost 3 bases, the J end lost 1 base, and 13 bases lay between the germline ends. The CDR3 runs 15 residues. Germline-derived CDR1 and CDR2 are KGHSH and LQKENI. CDR3 in DNA: TGTGCCAGCTCACCCTTCCAGGAGGCTTCCTACGAGCAGTACTTC. Encoded protein: CASSPFQEASYEQYF.

The chain links TRBV27 to TRBJ2-5, with D perhaps matching TRBD2 (5 bases). Germline CDR1 and CDR2: MNHEY and SMNVEV (reference sequence). V shed 6 bases and J shed 5 bases, with 16 bases lying between them. The CDR3 consists of 14 residues. The chain's CDR3 is CASRLTSAQETQYF. The CDR3 DNA follows: TGTGCCAGCAGACTAACTAGTGCACAGGAGACCCAGTACTTC.

This clonotype showed up many times. The genes are TRBV29-1 and TRBJ1-1; TRBD1 matches 7 bases. J lost 2 bases, V lost 7 bases, and 4 bases had no gene match. Germline lookup yields CDR1 SQVTM and CDR2 ANQGSEA. CDR3 length: 12 residues. The CDR3 DNA sequence: TGCAGCGGGGGACAGACAAACACTGAAGCTTTCTTT. Translating gives CSGGQTNTEAFF.

In its sample, this clonotype was seen many times. The chain is built from TRBV7-2 and TRBJ1-5; tentative D call: TRBD1 (6 bases). Germline CDR1 is SGHTA and CDR2 is FQGNSA. V was clipped by 6 bases and J by 5 bases, with 14 bases between them. There are 14 residues in the CDR3. The CDR3 DNA sequence: TGTGCCAGCAGTTTGACAGGAGTGTATCAGCCCCAGCATTTT. It translates to CASSLTGVYQPQHF.

This clonotype was observed once. The chain couples TRBV12-3 or TRBV12-4 to TRBJ1-5; D is unclear. The V end was cut by 7 bases, the J end by 3 bases, with 7 bases between. The CDR3 is 12 amino acids. The CDR3 DNA sequence: TGTGCCAGCACCGTATACAATCAGCCCCAGCATTTT. This gives the protein CASTVYNQPQHF.

This clonotype was seen repeatedly, ten times or more. This sequence joins TRBV10-3 and TRBJ2-7; a possible D gene is TRBD2 (5 bases). The CDR3 spans 15 residues. V lost 7 bases and J 0 bases, leaving 16 bases between the germline ends. Germline assignment: CDR1 ENHRY and CDR2 SYGVKD. CDR3 residues: CAITSAPTSSYEQYF. The CDR3, as DNA: TGTGCCATCACGTCAGCGCCAACTAGCTCCTACGAGCAGTACTTC.

The chain carries TRBV12-3 or TRBV12-4 and TRBJ1-5; D gene ambiguous. CDR3 length: 18 amino acids. Deletions cut 4 bases from V and 0 bases from J, with 19 bases between. CDR3 sequence: CASSSLGPAPYSNQPQHF. CDR3 nucleotides: TGTGCCAGCAGTTCTTTGGGTCCAGCTCCTTATAGCAATCAGCCCCAGCATTTT.

This clonotype turned up a few times. This rearrangement joins TRBV28 to TRBJ2-5; tentative D call: TRBD2 (6 bases). From germline, CDR1 is MDHEN and CDR2 SYDVKM. Trimming shortened V by 5 bases and J by 4 bases, and 17 bases separated the two germline ends. The CDR3 has 15 residues. The CDR3, as DNA: TGTGCCAGCAGTCTACACCCCGGGCGGGGAGAGACCCAGTACTTC. Its protein is CASSLHPGRGETQYF.

The rearrangement joins TRBV12-3 or TRBV12-4 to TRBJ2-2, with unresolved D. V shed 3 bases and J shed 4 bases, with 9 bases lying between them. The CDR3 spans 14 residues. CDR3 in amino acids: CASSLGSFTGELFF. The CDR3 DNA is TGTGCCAGCAGTTTGGGCAGTTTCACCGGGGAGCTGTTTTTT.

V and J are TRBV7-6 and TRBJ1-5; the D is unclear. The CDR3 contains 14 residues. CDR1 is SGHVS and CDR2 is FNYEAQ in the germline V gene. V was shortened by 5 bases and J by 9 bases, with 17 bases between the two germline ends. The CDR3 is CASSKDQDLGPQHF. DNA for the CDR3: TGTGCCAGCAGCAAAGACCAGGACTTAGGGCCCCAGCATTTT.

The rearrangement joins TRBV28 to TRBJ1-2, with D perhaps TRBD1 (5 bases). CDR3 length: 13 residues. The V end was cut by 6 bases, the J end by 3 bases, with 11 bases between. The germline CDR1 and CDR2 sequences are MDHEN and SYDVKM. The CDR3 DNA sequence: TGTGCCAGCAGGTCGATGACAGACTATGGCTACACCTTC. It codes for CASRSMTDYGYTF.

This chain uses TRBV20-1 with TRBJ1-1; no reliable D call. The germline V gene has CDR1 DFQATT and CDR2 SNEGSKA (reference sequence). V lost 5 bases, J lost 0 bases, and 7 bases lay in between. The CDR3 is made up of 12 amino acids. The CDR3 sequence: CSAEKLNTEAFF. The CDR3 DNA follows: TGCAGTGCTGAGAAATTGAACACTGAAGCTTTCTTT.

The chain employs TRBV4-2 and TRBJ2-7; TRBD2 matches 10 bases. This CDR3 contains 17 residues. Germline values: CDR1 LGHNA, CDR2 YNFKEQ. V shed 4 bases and J 0 bases; nucleotides not matched to a gene: 9. The CDR3 coding sequence is TGTGCCAGCAGCCCTATCTCAGCGGGAGGGATCTCCTACGAGCAGTACTTC. This sequence encodes CASSPISAGGISYEQYF.

The J gene is TRBJ1-3, the V gene TRBV6-1; no firm D call. The CDR3 extends over 12 amino acids. From germline, CDR1 is MNHNS and CDR2 SASEGT. Trimming cost V 9 bases and J 8 bases, with 14 bases left between them. The CDR3 region is CASGLPVDTIYF. The CDR3 nucleotides are TGTGCCAGTGGGTTGCCGGTGGACACCATATATTTT.

This chain joins TRBV28 and TRBJ1-5, with 9 bases fitting TRBD1. The CDR3 consists of 15 residues. The trim removed 2 bases at V and 3 bases at J, leaving 2 bases unmatched. The germline V gene has CDR1 MDHEN and CDR2 SYDVKM. The CDR3 DNA sequence: TGTGCCAGCAGTTTAGGGGACAGGGTCAATCAGCCCCAGCATTTT. Encoded protein: CASSLGDRVNQPQHF.